The 8 T cell receptor beta chains below were found in one sample sequenced in a study of cytomegalovirus exposure and HLA in healthy donors. Assay used: immunoSEQ multiplex PCR; TCRdb lists only in-frame clones, some missing. The repertoire has hundreds of thousands of clones, 86% of them found once; the top ten carry under 0.9%. Material: PBMCs. These receptors originate from a woman aged 18 to 35 in good health and CMV-seronegative.

The chain couples TRBV5-1 to TRBJ2-7; 11 bases map to TRBD1. This CDR3 contains 15 residues. Trimming removed 0 bases from V and 5 bases from J; junction bases left unmatched: 4. CDR1 is SGHRS and CDR2 is YFSETQ in the germline V gene. CDR3 in DNA: TGCGCCAGCAGCTTGGCAGGGACAGGGGGTGACGAGCAGTACTTC. Its translation: CASSLAGTGGDEQYF.

The V and J genes are TRBV29-1 and TRBJ2-7, with 10 bases fitting TRBD1. CDR1 is SQVTM, CDR2 ANQGSEA, per germline. V dropped 6 bases and J dropped 2; count of bases not matched to a gene: 13. This CDR3 is 16 amino acids long. The CDR3, as DNA: TGCAGCGTCGGGGGGGACAGGGGCGGCCGGCCCTACGAGCAGTACTTC. It is translated as CSVGGDRGGRPYEQYF.

The genes are TRBV11-2 and TRBJ2-7, with TRBD2 matching over 11 bases. This CDR3 is built from 16 residues. V lost 2 bases and J lost 2; bases outside the gene matches: 5. CDR1 and CDR2 (germline): SGHAT, FQNNGV. CDR3 sequence (DNA): TGTGCCAGCAGCTTATCCCAGGGACTAGCGGCCTACGAGCAGTACTTC. It yields the protein CASSLSQGLAAYEQYF. The full variable domain, rest sourced from reference TRBV11-2 and TRBJ2-7, is EAGVAQSPRYKIIEKRQSVAFWCNPISGHATLYWYQQILGQGPKLLIQFQNNGVVDDSQLPKDRFSAERLKGVDSTLKIQPAKLEDSAVYLCASSLSQGLAAYEQYFGPGTRLTVT.

V usage is TRBV5-5 and J usage is TRBJ2-7; TRBD2 matches 8 bases. Germline lookup yields CDR1 SGHKS and CDR2 YYEKEE (reference sequence). J was trimmed by 6 bases and V by 2 bases; bases with no gene match: 10. This CDR3 spans 15 amino acids. The CDR3 bases are TGTGCCAGCAGCTTCCGGGTATGGCTAGCGGGCGAGCAGTACTTC. Its protein product is CASSFRVWLAGEQYF.

The genes are TRBV5-6 and TRBJ2-2, with TRBD1 as a possible D gene (6 bases). Trimming removed 4 bases at V and 8 bases at J, with 15 bases between. Germline CDR1 and CDR2: SGHDT and YYEEEE. The CDR3 loop spans 14 amino acids. The DNA for the CDR3 is TGTGCCAGCAGCCAGCAGGGGAAGGAGGGGGAGCTGTTTTTT. Translated: CASSQQGKEGELFF.

This chain joins TRBV27 and TRBJ2-1; 9 bases fit TRBD2. V was clipped by 3 bases and J by 15 bases; unmatched bases: 15. Germline V gene data show CDR1 as MNHEY and CDR2 as SMNVEV (reference sequence). The CDR3 spans 15 residues. The CDR3 region is CASSLVAGGPSDPFF. As DNA, the CDR3 is TGTGCCAGCAGTTTGGTGGCGGGAGGGCCGAGTGATCCGTTCTTC.

This chain connects TRBV4-1 to TRBJ2-1; D perhaps matches TRBD2 (5 bases). Germline-derived CDR1 and CDR2 are MGHRA and YSYEKL. Trimming shortened V by 2 bases and J by 0 bases, and 11 bases separated the two germline ends. The length of the CDR3 is 16 residues. This CDR3 is CASSQPQRSSYNEQFF. As DNA, the CDR3 is TGCGCCAGCAGCCAACCCCAGCGGAGCTCCTACAATGAGCAGTTCTTC.

The chain employs TRBV27 and TRBJ1-3; 9 positions match TRBD1. CDR1 is MNHEY, CDR2 SMNVEV, per germline (reference sequence). V shed 3 bases, J shed 3 bases, and the junction held 3 bases outside the gene matches. There are 15 residues in the CDR3. CDR3 in amino acids: CASSLGQGRGNTIYF. As DNA, the CDR3 is TGTGCCAGCAGTTTGGGACAGGGCCGTGGAAACACCATATATTTT.